This TCR beta chain was captured in a study of cytomegalovirus exposure and HLA in healthy donors. At the level of the study: In a previous analysis, 110 million or so unique TCR beta sequences were found from approximately 180 million T cells. Assignment to the Caucasian-associated ancestry cluster applied to less than 85% of the approximately 380 genotyped donors.

Concerning this clone: The germline gene is not matched at one end of the junction; a read error may be the cause. Other DNA sequences from this sample encode an identical CDR3 as well.

CDR3 length: 16 amino acids. From germline, CDR1 is MNHEY and CDR2 SMNVEV (reference sequence). Use of 60 Vbeta and 13 Jbeta primers characterized the PCR. The data were produced by immunoSEQ multiplex PCR, yet TCRdb's version contains in-frame clones alone and is incomplete. The table shows about 160,000 clones, with approximately 88% occurring only once. Sequenced material: PBMCs. The source of this sequence is a boy between 2 and 15 years old in good health and CMV-seronegative. The V gene is TRBV27, the J gene TRBJ2-5, with 11 nucleotides matching TRBD2. The CDR3 DNA follows: TGCGCCAGCAGTCCTACCCTAGCGGGAGGTGAAGAGACCCAGTACTTC. Translating gives CASSPTLAGGEETQYF.